This note documents a single TCR beta chain sequence. This clonotype was counted many times. Its antigen has not been determined. The sample holds no much larger clone one base away, and base qualities are not on file. Sample treatment or condition, as interpreted from the label and publication: allogeneic hematopoietic cell transplantation with graft depleted of TCRalphabeta T cells and CD19 B cells. Transplant recipients were children who received TCRalphabeta/CD19-depleted allogeneic hematopoietic cell grafts. The entry originates in a study of T-cell reconstitution after alpha-beta-depleted transplantation in children (dated by TCRdb to 2015 to 2016). Background on the whole study: Using TCR repertoire profiling, the study quantitatively followed how T-cell immune reconstitution unfolded in children after TCRalphabeta/CD19-depleted allogeneic hematopoietic cell transplantation. Findings and caveats that apply to the study as a whole: The apparently early recovery of alphabetaT-cell counts about two months after transplant reportedly depended on only several hundred rapidly expanded clones that came from non-depleted graft cells. In some patients, high TCRbeta diversity at day 60 was attributed to recipient T cells and intrathymic progenitors that had survived conditioning. The frequencies of hyperexpanded clones fell over the following months, and after one year, T-cell counts and TCRbeta diversity were mostly attributed to newly produced T cells.

From the cysteine through the phenylalanine, the CDR3 covers 16 amino acids. The kept DNA is CDR3 alone, 48 bases in frame from the first base. As encoded in the germline V gene, CDR1 is SGHTA while CDR2 is FQGNSA. Germline trimming amounts to 0 bases on V and 4 bases on J, with 4 as the count of junction bases outside the gene matches. Libraries were built with PCR. The instrument was an Illumina HiSeq 2500. To normalize quantification of the TCRbeta repertoire, the TCR libraries were built with molecular barcoding that relied on unique molecular identifiers. The public reads were run again by TCRdb, first through fastp at Q25 and then through MiXCR, and only productive beta chains were kept. Rows with a matching CDR3 protein are joined into one entry that keeps the most common DNA and genes. In this sample the table shows around 250,000 distinct CDR3 sequences, 7.5% to 9.5% of which occur a single time. The ten largest clones capture 5% to 7% of the sample.

The sequences come from PBMCs, mostly from graft donor cells, collected 180 days after TCRalphabeta/CD19-depleted stem cell transplant. The sequence came from a male patient younger than 18 who had a stem cell transplant for acute lymphoblastic leukemia, so the T cells may come from the graft donor. The chain joins TRBV7-2 to TRBJ2-3, with 10 middle bases fitting TRBD2. The CDR3 amino acid sequence is: CASSLAPSGGADTQYF. The sequenced DNA is TGTGCCAGCAGCTTAGCTCCTAGCGGGGGCGCAGATACGCAGTATTTT.